The 32 T cell receptor beta chains in this list originate from one sample, sequenced in a study of shared clonotypes between healthy human individuals (dated by TCRdb to about 2020). The library came from the immunoSEQ multiplex PCR assay. TCRdb provides this immuneACCESS table in a form limited to in-frame rearrangements. Some clones are lacking; in checked studies, under half of them reflect an unresolved V gene, and why the rest are absent is not known. Recorded for this sample are more than 1 million clones; 70% to 80% of them occurred a single time. Roughly 0.56% of the sample is taken by the ten largest. Sequencing was performed on memory CD4+ T cells from PBMCs. The cell subset or site label of this sample denotes: CD45RA-negative fraction. All receptors come from a man aged 18 to 29 in good health. Some clones in this sample may be carry-over from other donors' samples.

This clone has just a few counts. The chain uses TRBV30 and TRBJ1-5, with D hard to call. Between the trimmed V and J ends, which lost 0 bases and 3 bases, there was a span of 9 bases. The germline V gene has CDR1 GTSNPN and CDR2 SVGIG (reference sequence). CDR3 size: 14 residues. The CDR3 nucleotides are TGTGCCTGGAGTGTATCGCCGATCAATCAGCCCCAGCATTTT. This codes for CAWSVSPINQPQHF.

V and J are TRBV9 and TRBJ2-1; 9 nucleotides match TRBD2. Germline CDR1 reads SGDLS; CDR2 reads YYNGEE. The J segment lost 5 bases and the V segment lost 4 bases, leaving 7 bases of the junction unmatched. This CDR3 region has 15 residues. CDR3 bases: TGTGCCAGCAGCTCCTCGCTAGCGGGAAACAATGAGCAGTTCTTC. Protein product: CASSSSLAGNNEQFF.

The genes are TRBV6-5 and TRBJ2-3; D is unclear. With 0 bases removed from V and 6 bases from J, the gap between germline ends came to 7 bases. The CDR3 sequence is 13 residues long. CDR1 MNHEY and CDR2 SVGAGI come from the germline V gene. CDR3: CASSYSPFDTQYF. CDR3 DNA: TGTGCCAGCAGTTACTCGCCCTTCGATACGCAGTATTTT.

V is TRBV6-5 and J is TRBJ1-4, with 9 bases that match TRBD1. This CDR3 is built from 14 residues. J lost 7 bases, V lost 4 bases, and 4 bases had no gene match. Germline-derived CDR1 and CDR2 are MNHEY and SVGAGI. The CDR3 DNA follows: TGTGCCAGCAGTTTTCGGGACAGGGCTGAAAAACTGTTTTTT. Translating gives CASSFRDRAEKLFF.

The chain combines TRBV28 with TRBJ1-2; D gene ambiguous. V was pared by 0 bases and J by 6 bases, with 8 bases between. CDR1 and CDR2 from the germline V gene are MDHEN and SYDVKM. The CDR3 sequence is 13 residues long. CDR3 nucleotides: TGTGCCAGCAGTTTATGGGTTTTACATGGCTACACCTTC. This gives the protein CASSLWVLHGYTF.

V and J are TRBV2 and TRBJ2-5, with unresolved D. Germline V CDR1 and CDR2: SNHLY, FYNNEI. The CDR3 consists of 13 residues. V shed 4 bases and J shed 4 bases, with 10 bases lying between them. The CDR3 DNA reads as TGTGCCAGCAGTGGAGAGGACGGAGAGACCCAGTACTTC. It yields the protein CASSGEDGETQYF.

As to this clone: The same CDR3 also results from other DNA sequences found in this sample. In DNA, the CDR3 is TGTGCCAGCTCACCAGCTGGGGCCAACGTCCTGACTTTC. Protein: CASSPAGANVLTF. The chain carries TRBV18 and TRBJ2-6, with D unresolved. This CDR3 is 13 amino acids long. Trimming took 2 bases from V and 2 from J, leaving 1 base between them. Germline CDR1 is KGHSH and CDR2 is LQKENI.

CDR3 amino acids: CASSHRDRINEKLFF. DNA for the CDR3: TGTGCCAGCTCACATCGCGACAGGATTAATGAAAAACTGTTTTTT. This chain joins TRBV18 and TRBJ1-4, with a tentative D call TRBD1 (6 bases). Germline assignment: CDR1 KGHSH and CDR2 LQKENI. With 4 bases removed from V and 4 bases from J, the gap between germline ends came to 13 bases. The CDR3 consists of 15 residues.

The rearrangement uses TRBV7-2 and TRBJ2-1; tentatively, D is TRBD2 (5 bases). The length of the CDR3 is 15 residues. The V gene lost 6 bases and the J gene lost 0 bases, with 12 bases spanning the gap. The germline V gene encodes CDR1 SGHTA and CDR2 FQGNSA. CDR3 region: CASSSDFSSYNEQFF. The CDR3 region has the DNA TGTGCCAGCAGTAGCGACTTTAGCTCCTACAATGAGCAGTTCTTC.

The CDR3 sequence is CASSPGGRETQYF. For the CDR3, the DNA is TGCGCCAGCAGCCCGGGGGGTCGGGAGACCCAGTACTTC. The genes are TRBV5-1 and TRBJ2-5, with TRBD2 identical over 7 bases. CDR3 length equals 13 residues. V lost 4 bases to trimming and J lost 5 bases; unmatched junction nucleotides: 5. The germline CDR1 and CDR2 sequences are SGHRS and YFSETQ. Filled out from reference TRBV5-1 and TRBJ2-5, the complete variable domain reads KAGVTQTPRYLIKTRGQQVTLSCSPISGHRSVSWYQQTPGQGLQFLFEYFSETQRNKGNFPGRFSGRQFSNSRSEMNVSTLELGDSALYLCASSPGGRETQYFGPGTRLLVL.

The chain is built from TRBV4-2 and TRBJ2-2, with D hard to call. The CDR3 loop spans 15 amino acids. V shed 0 bases and J shed 6 bases, with 11 bases lying between them. Per germline, CDR1 LGHNA and CDR2 YNFKEQ. This chain's CDR3 is CASSQDWQSSGELFF. In DNA form, the CDR3 reads TGTGCCAGCAGCCAAGATTGGCAGTCATCCGGGGAGCTGTTTTTT.

V is TRBV7-2 and J is TRBJ1-1; TRBD1 matches at 7 bases. V dropped 4 bases and J dropped 2; count of bases not matched to a gene: 4. The CDR3 spans 14 residues. Germline loops: CDR1 SGHTA, CDR2 FQGNSA. The CDR3 loop reads CASSWRDSNTEAFF. In DNA form, the CDR3 reads TGTGCCAGCAGCTGGAGGGACAGCAACACTGAAGCTTTCTTT.

The chain employs TRBV30 and TRBJ1-5; 9 bases fit TRBD1. J gave up 3 bases and V 1 base, and 4 bases lay outside the gene matches. Germline-derived CDR1 and CDR2 are GTSNPN and SVGIG (reference sequence). The CDR3 loop spans 15 amino acids. The DNA for the CDR3 is TGTGCCTGGAGTGCCGGGACAGGGAACAATCAGCCCCAGCATTTT. Protein sequence: CAWSAGTGNNQPQHF.

The genes are TRBV6-1 and TRBJ2-3; 13 bases agree with TRBD2. CDR1 and CDR2 (germline): MNHNS, SASEGT. This CDR3 spans 16 amino acids. The ends lost 6 bases at V and 3 bases at J; junction bases unmatched: 6. The CDR3 DNA sequence: TGTGCCAGCAGGGAAAGGACTAGCGGGAGTACAGATACGCAGTATTTT. Amino acid sequence: CASRERTSGSTDTQYF.

This clone has a handful of counts. V and J are TRBV6-5 and TRBJ1-2, with TRBD1 as a possible D gene (5 bases). The germline V and J ends were trimmed by 2 bases and 3 bases, with 13 bases remaining between them. In germline, CDR1 is MNHEY, CDR2 SVGAGI. The CDR3 sequence is 15 residues long. This CDR3 reads CASSYGGRGDYGYTF. CDR3 DNA: TGTGCCAGCAGTTACGGCGGTCGGGGGGACTATGGCTACACCTTC.

This chain connects TRBV5-1 to TRBJ1-1, with 11 bases identical to TRBD1. J lost 3 bases, V lost 6 bases, and 10 bases had no gene match. Germline loops: CDR1 SGHRS, CDR2 YFSETQ. CDR3 length: 16 residues. The CDR3 loop is CASTPFGTGGDTEAFF. As DNA, the CDR3 is TGCGCCAGCACCCCTTTTGGGACAGGGGGAGACACTGAAGCTTTCTTT.

J is TRBJ2-5 and V is TRBV5-1; TRBD1 might be the D (5 bases). The CDR3 covers 14 residues. Trimming shortened V by 0 bases and J by 1 base, and 7 bases separated the two germline ends. The germline V gene encodes CDR1 SGHRS and CDR2 YFSETQ. CDR3 DNA: TGCGCCAGCAGCTTGGCCACAGGCCAAGAGACCCAGTACTTC. This sequence encodes CASSLATGQETQYF.

V gene TRBV29-1 combines with J gene TRBJ2-7, with D possibly being TRBD2 (6 bases). Germline-derived CDR1 and CDR2 are SQVTM and ANQGSEA. The CDR3 has 14 residues. Trimming stripped 4 bases from V and 2 bases from J, with 15 bases between. CDR3 amino acids: CSVGAGTGAYEQYF. DNA for the CDR3: TGCAGCGTTGGGGCCGGGACGGGAGCCTACGAGCAGTACTTC.

J is TRBJ2-7 and V is TRBV10-3; D gene uncertain. This CDR3 has 14 residues. From germline, CDR1 is ENHRY and CDR2 SYGVKD. Trimming shortened V by 6 bases and J by 5 bases, and 17 bases separated the two germline ends. This CDR3 reads CAIRSRIDLHEQYF. CDR3 nucleotide sequence: TGTGCCATCAGATCCAGGATAGACCTCCACGAGCAGTACTTC.

The sample holds one count of this clone. V is TRBV28 and J is TRBJ2-7; 7 bases line up with TRBD2. The CDR3 runs to 16 residues. Per germline, CDR1 MDHEN and CDR2 SYDVKM. The V segment lost 5 bases and the J segment 4 bases; nucleotides outside the gene matches: 14. The CDR3 loop is CASSRGVGGYLYEQYF. The CDR3 DNA reads TGTGCCAGCAGTCGGGGGGTTGGCGGGTACCTTTACGAGCAGTACTTC.

The rearrangement joins TRBV7-9 to TRBJ2-4; D ambiguous. The CDR3 sequence is 11 residues long. Per the germline V gene, CDR1 is SEHNR and CDR2 is FQNEAQ (reference sequence). The V end lost 1 base, the J end lost 5 bases, and 0 bases lay between the germline ends. The CDR3 DNA sequence: TGTGCCAGCAGCTTAGAAAACATTCAGTACTTC. This translates into CASSLENIQYF. The full variable domain, in which reference TRBV7-9 and TRBJ2-4 provide the parts outside the CDR3, is DTGVSQNPRHKITKRGQNVTFRCDPISEHNRLYWYRQTLGQGPEFLTYFQNEAQLEKSRLLSDRFSAERPKGSFSTLEIQRTEQGDSAMYLCASSLENIQYFGAGTRLSVL.

V usage is TRBV6-6 and J usage is TRBJ1-2, with D tentatively TRBD1 (5 bases). V was cut by 0 bases and J by 7 bases, with 12 bases left in between. The length of the CDR3 is 14 residues. Germline V gene data show CDR1 as MNHNY and CDR2 as SVGAGI (reference sequence). DNA of the CDR3: TGTGCCAGCAGTTACTCCCGGGACCTTCGTGGCTACACCTTC. This encodes CASSYSRDLRGYTF.

V gene TRBV6-5 combines with J gene TRBJ2-5, with 9 bases matching TRBD1. V trimming: 3 bases; J trimming: 5 bases; junction bases outside the gene matches: 7. CDR1 and CDR2 from the germline V gene are MNHEY and SVGAGI. There are 15 residues in the CDR3. The chain's CDR3 is CASSYGQGIRETQYF. The CDR3 DNA is TGTGCCAGCAGTTATGGACAGGGGATTAGGGAGACCCAGTACTTC.

CDR3 DNA: TGCGCCAGCAGCCCTGGGGGTACCTGGCAGGGGATGGGCTATGGCTACACCTTC. Translated, it gives CASSPGGTWQGMGYGYTF. The chain is built from TRBV5-1 and TRBJ1-2; perhaps TRBD1 as D (6 bases). V dropped 4 bases and J dropped 4 bases, with 26 bases sitting between them. There are 18 residues in the CDR3. The V gene's germline CDR1 is SGHRS and CDR2 YFSETQ.

This chain links TRBV5-6 with TRBJ2-7, with 7 nucleotides matching TRBD1. J lost 1 base, V lost 0 bases, and 1 base had no gene match. From germline, CDR1 is SGHDT and CDR2 YYEEEE. This CDR3 has 14 residues. CDR3 nucleotide sequence: TGTGCCAGCAGCTTGGTGGACAGGTCCTACGAGCAGTACTTC. As protein: CASSLVDRSYEQYF.

The chain combines TRBV29-1 with TRBJ1-3; a weak D match, TRBD1 (5 bases). This CDR3 has 13 residues. In germline, CDR1 is SQVTM, CDR2 ANQGSEA. V was shortened by 4 bases and J by 2 bases, with 9 bases between the two germline ends. This CDR3 reads CSVAGGAGNTIYF. DNA for the CDR3: TGCAGCGTTGCTGGGGGGGCTGGAAACACCATATATTTT. The full variable domain, rest sourced from reference TRBV29-1 and TRBJ1-3, is SAVISQKPSRDICQRGTSLTIQCQVDSQVTMMFWYRQQPGQSLTLIATANQGSEATYESGFVIDKFPISRPNLTFSTLTVSNMSPEDSSIYLCSVAGGAGNTIYFGEGSWLTVV.

A word on this clone: In the same sample, other DNA sequences code for this CDR3. This chain joins TRBV7-2 and TRBJ2-5; D could derive from TRBD1 or TRBD2 (5 bases each). Germline V lookup: CDR1 SGHTA, CDR2 FQGNSA. The CDR3 is 13 residues long. Trimming took 5 bases from V and 1 from J, leaving 8 bases between them. The DNA for the CDR3 is TGTGCCAGCAGCCCCGGGACCCAAGAGACCCAGTACTTC. This encodes CASSPGTQETQYF. Full variable domain (rest looked up from reference TRBV7-2 and TRBJ2-5): GAGVSQSPSNKVTEKGKDVELRCDPISGHTALYWYRQSLGQGLEFLIYFQGNSAPDKSGLPSDRFSAERTGGSVSTLTIQRTQQEDSAVYLCASSPGTQETQYFGPGTRLLVL.

This clone was seen only once. This chain joins TRBV5-4 and TRBJ2-3; no firm D call. V lost 6 bases and J lost 0, with 11 bases in between. The germline gives CDR1 SGHNT, CDR2 YYREEE (reference sequence). CDR3 length: 14 residues. Here the CDR3 reads CASTTPTSTDTQYF. The CDR3 DNA follows: TGTGCCAGCACCACCCCCACTAGCACAGATACGCAGTATTTT.

This chain connects TRBV28 to TRBJ1-2; D gene uncertain. Germline assignment: CDR1 MDHEN and CDR2 SYDVKM. Between the trimmed V and J ends, which lost 6 bases and 5 bases, there was a span of 10 bases. CDR3 length: 12 amino acids. CDR3: CASSVSIYGYTF. CDR3 nucleotides: TGTGCCAGCAGCGTATCAATATATGGCTACACCTTC.

The chain couples TRBV11-3 to TRBJ2-3; D perhaps matches TRBD1 (5 bases). The V end lost 3 bases, the J end lost 0 bases, and 10 bases lay between the germline ends. CDR3 length: 15 residues. CDR1 and CDR2 (germline): SGHNT, YENEEA. CDR3 DNA: TGTGCCAGCAGCTTCGACAGCTCTAGCACAGATACGCAGTATTTT. It is translated as CASSFDSSSTDTQYF.

This sequence joins TRBV9 and TRBJ2-5; D may be TRBD1 or TRBD2 (6 bases each). CDR1 SGDLS and CDR2 YYNGEE come from the germline V gene. V was clipped by 4 bases and J by 5 bases, with 18 bases between them. The CDR3 has 15 residues. The DNA for the CDR3 is TGTGCCAGCAGCTCCAGATGGGGGGCAGGGGAGACCCAGTACTTC. Translating it yields CASSSRWGAGETQYF.

The CDR3 DNA is TGTGCCAGCAGCTTATCCCGAGGAGGGGCAGCTTTCTTT. Amino acids: CASSLSRGGAAFF. This chain connects TRBV7-2 to TRBJ1-1; a possible D gene is TRBD1 (5 bases). The CDR3 loop spans 13 amino acids. Germline-derived CDR1 and CDR2 are SGHTA and FQGNSA. V lost 2 bases to trimming and J lost 10 bases, with 14 bases between them.